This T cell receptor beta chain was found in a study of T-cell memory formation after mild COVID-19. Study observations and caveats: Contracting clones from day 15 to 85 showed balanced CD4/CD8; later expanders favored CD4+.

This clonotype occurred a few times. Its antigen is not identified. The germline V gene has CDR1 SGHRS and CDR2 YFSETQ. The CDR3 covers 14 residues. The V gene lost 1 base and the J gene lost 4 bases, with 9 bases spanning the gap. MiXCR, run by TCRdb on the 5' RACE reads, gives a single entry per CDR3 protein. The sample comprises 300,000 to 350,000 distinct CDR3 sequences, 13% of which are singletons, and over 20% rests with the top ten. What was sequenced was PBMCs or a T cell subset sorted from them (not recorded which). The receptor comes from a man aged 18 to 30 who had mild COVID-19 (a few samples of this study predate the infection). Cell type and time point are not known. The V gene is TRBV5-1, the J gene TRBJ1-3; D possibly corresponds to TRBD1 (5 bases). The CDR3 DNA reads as TGCGCCAGCAGCTTGATAGGGGACGGAAACACCATATATTTT. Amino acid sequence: CASSLIGDGNTIYF.